These 28 T cell receptor beta chains came from one sample sequenced in a study of control samples from healthy donors and cancer patients. Assay: immunoSEQ multiplex PCR; the TCRdb copy retains only in-frame clones and omits some. The data contain just over 80,000 clones, approximately 94% of them singletons. Sequenced sample: blood. These receptors all come from a woman between 18 and 29 years old in good health.

The rearrangement joins TRBV27 to TRBJ2-7; D is unclear. The germline V gene encodes CDR1 MNHEY and CDR2 SMNVEV (reference sequence). The V and J ends lost 9 bases and 1 base respectively, with 1 base between them. The CDR3 length is 9 residues. The DNA of the CDR3 is TGTGCCAGTTCCTACGAGCAGTACTTC. This codes for CASSYEQYF.

This rearrangement joins TRBV18 to TRBJ1-1, with a tentative D call TRBD1 (6 bases). V shed 6 bases and J shed 2 bases, with 10 bases lying between them. This CDR3 region has 13 residues. From germline, CDR1 is KGHSH and CDR2 LQKENI. The CDR3 DNA sequence: TGTGCCAGCTCCCCAGGGGCTAACACTGAAGCTTTCTTT. Protein sequence: CASSPGANTEAFF.

J is TRBJ1-1 and V is TRBV28; no definite D call. Trimming shortened V by 2 bases and J by 6 bases, and 7 bases separated the two germline ends. Germline V lookup: CDR1 MDHEN, CDR2 SYDVKM. There are 12 residues in the CDR3. Here the CDR3 reads CASSLTFAEAFF. The CDR3, as DNA: TGTGCCAGCAGTTTAACGTTCGCTGAAGCTTTCTTT.

V usage is TRBV18 and J usage is TRBJ2-5, with D perhaps TRBD1 (6 bases). The CDR3 is 15 amino acids. Between the trimmed V and J ends, which lost 3 bases and 7 bases, there was a span of 18 bases. CDR1 and CDR2 (germline): KGHSH, LQKENI. Written as DNA, the CDR3 is TGTGCCAGCTCACCCCTGGGTTTAGAGGGGGTGACCCAGTACTTC. This sequence encodes CASSPLGLEGVTQYF.

This chain joins TRBV24-1 and TRBJ2-5, with TRBD1 matching over 8 bases. Germline V gene data show CDR1 as KGHDR and CDR2 as SFDVKD. V was clipped by 5 bases and J by 5 bases; unmatched bases: 9. This CDR3 has 15 amino acids. The CDR3, as DNA: TGTGCCACCAGTGTCGGGGACAGGTCGACGGAGACCCAGTACTTC. It yields the protein CATSVGDRSTETQYF.

Concerning this clone itself: Other DNA sequences from this sample encode an identical CDR3 as well. J is TRBJ1-3 and V is TRBV7-2; no clear D. The germline CDR1 and CDR2 sequences are SGHTA and FQGNSA. The CDR3 sequence is 15 residues long. The V and J ends lost 5 bases and 1 base respectively, with 12 bases between them. CDR3 sequence: CASSLLGNSGNTIYF. CDR3 nucleotides: TGTGCCAGCAGCCTACTCGGGAATTCTGGAAACACCATATATTTT.

This chain uses TRBV6-2 or TRBV6-3 with TRBJ2-1, with 7 bases lining up with TRBD2. Germline V lookup: CDR1 MNHEY, CDR2 SVGEGT. V lost 5 bases to trimming and J lost 2 bases; unmatched junction nucleotides: 9. The CDR3 extends over 16 amino acids. CDR3 residues: CASSGQGGGPYNEQFF. The CDR3, as DNA: TGTGCCAGCAGTGGCCAGGGCGGGGGACCCTACAATGAGCAGTTCTTC.

The chain is built from TRBV11-3 and TRBJ1-1; possible D gene TRBD1, 5 bases. In germline, CDR1 is SGHNT, CDR2 YENEEA. Trimming took 3 bases from V and 4 from J, leaving 15 bases between them. The CDR3 sequence is 15 residues long. The CDR3 region is CASSFGLGGATEAFF. The CDR3 region has the DNA TGTGCCAGCAGCTTCGGCCTGGGTGGGGCCACTGAAGCTTTCTTT.

The genes are TRBV7-9 and TRBJ2-2; TRBD1 matches 10 bases. The CDR3 has 15 residues. Looked up from germline, CDR1 is SEHNR and CDR2 is FQNEAQ (reference sequence). The J segment lost 6 bases and the V segment lost 10 bases, leaving 11 bases of the junction unmatched. The CDR3 coding sequence is TGTGCCAACAGACCAAGACAGGGGGCTCCCGGGGAGCTGTTTTTT. Translation gives CANRPRQGAPGELFF.

The chain uses TRBV18 and TRBJ1-5; TRBD1 aligns across 11 bases. The V gene end was trimmed by 1 base and the J gene end by 5 bases; junction bases not matched to a gene: 10. The CDR3 sequence is 18 residues long. Germline CDR1 and CDR2: KGHSH and LQKENI. Here the CDR3 DNA reads TGTGCCAGCTCACCACGTCTGCGCGTGGGACAGGGGGATCAGCCCCAGCATTTT. Translation: CASSPRLRVGQGDQPQHF.

The chain couples TRBV5-1 to TRBJ1-3, with 8 bases that match TRBD1. Losses at the gene ends were 0 bases for V and 0 bases for J; bases not matched to a gene: 2. The CDR3 covers 16 residues. Looked up from germline, CDR1 is SGHRS and CDR2 is YFSETQ. The CDR3 loop is CASSLGGTGSGNTIYF. The CDR3 DNA is TGCGCCAGCAGCTTGGGGGGGACAGGCTCTGGAAACACCATATATTTT.

The gene calls are TRBV30 and TRBJ1-1; D ambiguous. V was pared by 0 bases and J by 0 bases, with 8 bases between. This CDR3 has 14 residues. Per germline, CDR1 GTSNPN and CDR2 SVGIG (reference sequence). The CDR3 nucleotides read TGTGCCTGGAGTGTACCCGGACTGAACACTGAAGCTTTCTTT. The encoded protein is CAWSVPGLNTEAFF.

This chain links TRBV3-1 (or the pseudogene TRBV3-2) with TRBJ1-5; no definite D call. V lost 1 base to trimming and J lost 3 bases, with 22 bases between them. Germline V lookup: CDR1 LGHDT, CDR2 YNNKEL (reference sequence). CDR3 size: 19 residues. The CDR3: CASSQVTLPGPRLNQPQHF. The CDR3, as DNA: TGTGCCAGCAGCCAAGTTACCCTCCCGGGTCCCCGCCTCAATCAGCCCCAGCATTTT.

The gene calls are TRBV27 and TRBJ1-1; a possible D gene is TRBD1 (5 bases). The CDR3 totals 15 residues. Germline V gene sequence: CDR1 MNHEY, CDR2 SMNVEV (reference sequence). Trimming pared 5 bases from V and 3 bases from J, leaving 16 bases between. The CDR3 DNA follows: TGTGCCAGCAGTAAGTGGGGCCCGGCGTACACTGAAGCTTTCTTT. It yields the protein CASSKWGPAYTEAFF.

This chain connects TRBV5-1 to TRBJ1-2; no firm D call. CDR1 is SGHRS and CDR2 is YFSETQ in the germline V gene. Deletions cut 0 bases from V and 1 base from J, with 7 bases between. This CDR3 region has 14 residues. As DNA, the CDR3 is TGCGCCAGCAGCTTGGTCGGAGATAACTATGGCTACACCTTC. Translating it yields CASSLVGDNYGYTF.

The V and J genes are TRBV6-1 and TRBJ1-5; TRBD1 might be the D (5 bases). Between the trimmed V and J ends, which lost 2 bases and 4 bases, there was a span of 12 bases. CDR3 length equals 15 residues. The germline gives CDR1 MNHNS, CDR2 SASEGT. CDR3 residues: CASSERGRANQPQHF. The CDR3 bases are TGTGCCAGCAGTGAACGGGGCAGGGCAAATCAGCCCCAGCATTTT.

The chain combines TRBV29-1 with TRBJ1-2; 8 bases are shared with TRBD1. The CDR3 consists of 14 residues. V lost 3 bases to trimming and J lost 6 bases; unmatched junction nucleotides: 9. Germline CDR1 is SQVTM and CDR2 is ANQGSEA. The CDR3 region has the DNA TGCAGCGTTGAGGGAAGCAGGGGGCTTGATGGCTACACCTTC. Translating gives CSVEGSRGLDGYTF.

V is TRBV18 and J is TRBJ2-7; D is undetermined. The CDR3 extends over 17 amino acids. Germline assignment: CDR1 KGHSH and CDR2 LQKENI. V shed 2 bases and J shed 0 bases, with 17 bases lying between them. CDR3 sequence (DNA): TGTGCCAGCTCACCAAGTGAAATCAATAAGAGCTCCTACGAGCAGTACTTC. Its protein is CASSPSEINKSSYEQYF. Drawing the rest from reference TRBV18 and TRBJ2-7, the complete variable domain is NAGVMQNPRHLVRRRGQEARLRCSPMKGHSHVYWYRQLPEEGLKFMVYLQKENIIDESGMPKERFSAEFPKEGPSILRIQQVVRGDSAAYFCASSPSEINKSSYEQYFGPGTRLTVT.

CDR3 region: CASSHAHEAGGFSNYGYTF. CDR3 coding DNA: TGTGCCAGCAGCCACGCCCATGAGGCAGGCGGATTCTCTAACTATGGCTACACCTTC. The V and J genes are TRBV3-1 (or the pseudogene TRBV3-2) and TRBJ1-2, with D unclear. This CDR3 region has 19 residues. CDR1 LGHDT and CDR2 YNNKEL come from the germline V gene (reference sequence). V dropped 3 bases and J dropped 0 bases, with 23 bases sitting between them.

The chain employs TRBV28 and TRBJ1-5; possibly TRBD1 for D (5 bases). The germline V and J ends were trimmed by 3 bases and 4 bases, with 16 bases remaining between them. There are 16 residues in the CDR3. Per germline, CDR1 MDHEN and CDR2 SYDVKM. The CDR3 here is CASSLGGVGRNQPQHF. The CDR3 nucleotides are TGTGCCAGCAGTTTGGGAGGGGTTGGAAGGAATCAGCCCCAGCATTTT.

This chain joins TRBV15 and TRBJ1-6; no reliable D call. Germline V CDR1 and CDR2: LNHNV, YYDKDF (reference sequence). Deletions cut 7 bases from V and 0 bases from J, with 4 bases between. This CDR3 has 13 residues. CDR3 bases: TGTGCCACCATGAGCTCCTATAATTCACCCCTCCACTTT. Its protein is CATMSSYNSPLHF. The complete variable domain, with remaining parts taken from reference TRBV15 and TRBJ1-6, reads DAMVIQNPRYQVTQFGKPVTLSCSQTLNHNVMYWYQQKSSQAPKLLFHYYDKDFNNEADTPDNFQSRRPNTSFCFLDIRSPGLGDTAMYLCATMSSYNSPLHFGNGTRLTVT.

The chain links TRBV11-2 to TRBJ2-1; TRBD1 matches 9 bases. V lost 5 bases, J lost 6 bases, and 5 bases stayed unmatched. This CDR3 has 14 amino acids. Germline V CDR1 and CDR2: SGHAT, FQNNGV. The CDR3 DNA follows: TGTGCCAGCAGCATAACGACAGGGGGCAATGAGCAGTTCTTC. Translated, it gives CASSITTGGNEQFF.

The V gene is TRBV9, the J gene TRBJ2-3; TRBD2 matches at 10 bases. The V and J ends lost 3 bases and 2 bases, in that order; junction bases with no gene match: 6. Germline assignment: CDR1 SGDLS and CDR2 YYNGEE. The length of the CDR3 is 16 residues. The chain's CDR3 is CASSAGLADYTDTQYF. DNA for the CDR3: TGTGCCAGCAGCGCCGGACTAGCGGATTACACAGATACGCAGTATTTT.

This chain connects TRBV5-1 to TRBJ1-1; the D is unclear. V shed 5 bases and J shed 0 bases, with 8 bases lying between them. The CDR3 spans 13 residues. Germline V gene lookup returns CDR1 SGHRS and CDR2 YFSETQ. The CDR3 loop reads CASRETLNTEAFF. In DNA form, the CDR3 reads TGCGCCAGCAGGGAGACGCTGAACACTGAAGCTTTCTTT.

The chain links TRBV28 to TRBJ2-5, with a weak D call TRBD2 (5 bases). This CDR3 is 12 amino acids long. The ends were cut back, 5 bases at V and 5 bases at J, with 9 bases in the middle. The germline V gene has CDR1 MDHEN and CDR2 SYDVKM. CDR3 residues: CASSQGGETQYF. As DNA, the CDR3 is TGTGCCAGCAGTCAAGGCGGGGAGACCCAGTACTTC.

The rearrangement links TRBV9 to TRBJ2-5, with D maybe TRBD2 (6 bases). This CDR3 contains 14 residues. Germline assignment: CDR1 SGDLS and CDR2 YYNGEE. The V end lost 4 bases, the J end lost 5 bases, and 15 bases lay between the germline ends. This chain's CDR3 is CASSPRLGLETQYF. In DNA form, the CDR3 reads TGTGCCAGCAGCCCCAGACTAGGTTTGGAGACCCAGTACTTC. The entire variable domain, with the rest obtained from reference TRBV9 and TRBJ2-5, is as follows: DSGVTQTPKHLITATGQRVTLRCSPRSGDLSVYWYQQSLDQGLQFLIQYYNGEERAKGNILERFSAQQFPDLHSELNLSSLELGDSALYFCASSPRLGLETQYFGPGTRLLVL.

This sequence joins TRBV19 and TRBJ2-4, with 7 nucleotides matching TRBD2. Germline V gives CDR1 LNHDA, CDR2 SQIVND (reference sequence). V shed 1 base and J 2 bases; nucleotides not matched to a gene: 8. This CDR3 contains 17 residues. Written as DNA, the CDR3 is TGTGCCAGTAGTATAGCGGGGGGAGTTGCAACCAAAAACATTCAGTACTTC. Translating it yields CASSIAGGVATKNIQYF.

The rearrangement uses TRBV6-5 and TRBJ1-4; D uncertain. This CDR3 is built from 13 residues. Germline CDR1 is MNHEY and CDR2 is SVGAGI. Trimming pared 8 bases from V and 5 bases from J, leaving 12 bases between. The CDR3 bases are TGTGCCAGCTCCACGCGGGTGAATGAAAAACTGTTTTTT. The encoded protein is CASSTRVNEKLFF.